The 24 T cell receptor delta chains in this list originate from one sample, sequenced in a study of gamma-delta chains in newborns, infants, children. TCRdb fed the reads to CATT. Here the sample spans several thousand delta-chain clones, 3% to 4% being singletons. Sequenced material: blood. Receptors were obtained from a child who was a newborn, infant or young child, either healthy, febrile or measles-vaccinated (not recorded which).

This clone is classed as medium-sized. Other DNA sequences in the same sample also yield this CDR3. This sequence joins TRDV2 and TRDJ3, with 9 bases fitting TRDD3. Trimming cost V 0 bases and J 0 bases; bases outside gene matches: 5. Germline V CDR1 and CDR2: GEAIGNYY, EKD. This CDR3 spans 19 amino acids. The CDR3 DNA reads as TGTGCCTGTGACACCGCGGATGGGGGATACTCCTGGGACACCCGACAGATGTTTTTC. Residues: CACDTADGGYSWDTRQMFF.

The table lists this clone with a few counts. This clone may be a read error of a much larger clone one base away. V usage is TRDV2 and J usage is TRDJ3, with 8 bases aligning to TRDD3. J gave up 1 base and V 3 bases, and 10 bases lay outside the gene matches. CDR3 size: 19 residues. The germline V gene encodes CDR1 GEAIGNYY and CDR2 EKD. CDR3 coding DNA: TGTGCCTGTGACGCCTTACTGGGGGGCAAGTCCTGGGACACCCGACAGATGTTTTTC. Its translation is CACDALLGGKSWDTRQMFF.

This clone was counted a few times. This may arise from a read error, as a much more abundant clone is one base away. This chain joins TRDV2 and TRDJ3, with 11 bases lining up with TRDD3. This CDR3 is built from 19 residues. Looked up from germline, CDR1 is GEAIGNYY and CDR2 is EKD. V was clipped by 2 bases and J by 2 bases; unmatched bases: 7. The CDR3 sequence: CACDNVLGDSPWDTRQMFF. As DNA, the CDR3 is TGTGCCTGTGACAACGTACTGGGGGATAGCCCCTGGGACACCCGACAGATGTTTTTC.

In its sample, this clone was seen many times. Possible read error: a much larger clone is one base away. The same CDR3 can be traced to other DNA sequences in this sample. V gene TRDV2 combines with J gene TRDJ3, with 8 bases matching TRDD3. V dropped 0 bases and J dropped 1; count of bases not matched to a gene: 1. Germline V gene sequence: CDR1 GEAIGNYY, CDR2 EKD. This CDR3 spans 17 amino acids. CDR3 coding DNA: TGTGCCTGTGACACCTGGGGGATTTCCTGGGACACCCGACAGATGTTTTTC. Amino acid sequence: CACDTWGISWDTRQMFF.

This clone was observed a handful of times. The protein TCRdb gives is from a much larger clone and does not agree with this DNA's translation at residue 6, likely a read error; the protein shown here comes from the DNA. The chain joins TRDV2 to TRDJ3, with no clear D. CDR1 is GEAIGNYY, CDR2 EKD, per germline. The length of the CDR3 is 13 residues. For the CDR3, the DNA is TGTGCCTGTGACACCTGTGACACCCGACAGATGTTTTTC. It translates to CACDTCDTRQMFF.

The sample holds a few counts of this clone. Possible read error: a much larger clone is one base away. Other DNA sequences of this sample code for an identical CDR3. CDR3 sequence (DNA): TGTGCCTGTGACACCACTGGGGGATCAAGCTCCTGGGACACCCGACAGATGTTTTTC. Amino acid sequence: CACDTTGGSSSWDTRQMFF. J is TRDJ3 and V is TRDV2, with 10 nucleotides matching TRDD3. V shed 0 bases, J shed 0 bases, and the junction held 4 bases outside the gene matches. The length of the CDR3 is 19 residues. The germline CDR1 and CDR2 sequences are GEAIGNYY and EKD.

Concerning this clone: TCRdb's protein, taken from a much larger clone, differs from this DNA's translation at residue 11, likely owing to a read error; the protein displayed comes from the DNA. The gene calls are TRDV2 and TRDJ3; TRDD3 matches at 7 bases. The germline V gene has CDR1 GEAIGNYY and CDR2 EKD. The CDR3 is made up of 16 amino acids. CDR3 in DNA: TGTGCCTGTGACTGGGGGAGCTCCTGGGACATCCGACAGATGTTTTTC. This encodes CACDWGSSWDIRQMFF.

A word on this clone: TCRdb assigns this DNA the protein of a much larger clone, which departs from its translation at residues 5 and 8; this likely reflects a read error, and the protein shown comes from translating the DNA. V and J are TRDV2 and TRDJ3; a possible D gene is TRDD3 (6 bases). Germline V gene lookup returns CDR1 GEAIGNYY and CDR2 EKD. Trimming pared 3 bases from V and 2 bases from J, leaving 16 bases between. CDR3 length: 18 residues. The CDR3 reads CACDSVLRDTWDTRQMFF. The CDR3 DNA reads TGTGCCTGTGACTCCGTACTGAGGGATACCTGGGACACCCGACAGATGTTTTTC.

As for this clone: This DNA's translation and the protein TCRdb lists, from a much larger clone, do not match at residue 8, likely due to a read error; the protein shown is translated from the DNA. The genes are TRDV2 and TRDJ3, with D possibly being TRDD3 (6 bases). With 0 bases removed from V and 1 base from J, the gap between germline ends came to 12 bases. Germline V lookup: CDR1 GEAIGNYY, CDR2 EKD. CDR3 length: 18 amino acids. The CDR3, as DNA: TGTGCCTGTGACACCGGGGGACACGCGTCCTGGGACACCCGACAGATGTTTTTC. This translates into CACDTGGHASWDTRQMFF.

This clone was found a few times. For the CDR3, the DNA is TGTGCCTGTGACAAACTGGGGGATATTTCCTGGGACACCCGACAGATGTTTTTC. Protein: CACDKLGDISWDTRQMFF. The rearrangement links TRDV2 to TRDJ3; 11 bases fit TRDD3. Germline loops: CDR1 GEAIGNYY, CDR2 EKD. The J segment lost 1 base and the V segment lost 2 bases, leaving 3 bases of the junction unmatched. The CDR3 consists of 18 residues.

The chain uses TRDV2 and TRDJ3; 10 nucleotides match TRDD3. CDR3 length: 19 amino acids. Trimming took 2 bases from V and 1 from J; bases not matched to a gene: 7. The germline V gene encodes CDR1 GEAIGNYY and CDR2 EKD. The CDR3 region has the DNA TGTGCCTGTGACATCCTGGGGGATATCGGATCCTGGGACACCCGACAGATGTTTTTC. It specifies CACDILGDIGSWDTRQMFF.

On this clone itself: This may stem from a read error, because a much larger clone lies one nucleotide away. This chain links TRDV2 with TRDJ3, with 10 positions matching TRDD3. TCRdb supplies no J gene; here it was assigned by aligning the nucleotide sequence to germline. Trimming cost V 0 bases and J 0 bases; bases outside gene matches: 10. Germline loops: CDR1 GEAIGNYY, CDR2 EKD. This CDR3 has 21 residues. The DNA of the CDR3 is TGTGCCTGTGACACCGTCAGCTGGGGGATAAGGAGCTCCTGGGACACCCGACAGATGTTTTTC. It encodes CACDTVSWGIRSSWDTRQMFF.

This clone was observed a few times. V is TRDV1 and J is TRDJ1, with 10 bases matching TRDD3. Germline V gives CDR1 TSWWSYY, CDR2 QGS. V gave up 0 bases and J gave up 1 base; unmatched junction bases: 2. The CDR3 loop spans 16 amino acids. CDR3 loop: CALGELGDTLTDKLIF. CDR3 coding DNA: TGTGCTCTTGGGGAACTGGGGGATACGCTCACCGATAAACTCATCTTT.

Within the sample, this clone is medium-sized. This rearrangement joins TRDV2 to TRDJ3; 7 positions match TRDD3. This CDR3 is 18 amino acids long. J lost 0 bases, V lost 1 base, and 5 bases had no gene match. Germline V gene lookup returns CDR1 GEAIGNYY and CDR2 EKD. The CDR3 DNA sequence: TGTGCCTGTGACACGGCTGGGGGTATCTCCTGGGACACCCGACAGATGTTTTTC. This encodes CACDTAGGISWDTRQMFF.

About this clone itself: This same CDR3 is encoded by further DNA sequences in the sample. The chain uses TRDV2 and TRDJ3, with D possibly TRDD3 on 5 matching bases. Germline V gene data show CDR1 as GEAIGNYY and CDR2 as EKD. The CDR3 contains 18 residues. Trimming took 0 bases from V and 0 from J, leaving 11 bases between them. The CDR3 region is CACDTVLGSSWDTRQMFF. CDR3 DNA sequence: TGTGCCTGTGACACCGTGCTGGGAAGCTCCTGGGACACCCGACAGATGTTTTTC.

This clone was seen a few times. The J gene is TRDJ3, the V gene TRDV2; 12 bases are shared with TRDD3. Germline V gives CDR1 GEAIGNYY, CDR2 EKD. The V gene end was trimmed by 5 bases and the J gene end by 0 bases; junction bases not matched to a gene: 10. The CDR3 length is 20 residues. The DNA for the CDR3 is TGTGCCTGTGTGCATCTGGGGGATACGCTGAGCTCCTGGGACACCCGACAGATGTTTTTC. Translation: CACVHLGDTLSSWDTRQMFF.

There are a few counts of this clone. This may be a read error: a much more frequent sequence differs by one nucleotide. The chain has TRDV2 and TRDJ3; 8 bases are a match to TRDD3. Germline assignment: CDR1 GEAIGNYY and CDR2 EKD. This CDR3 is built from 19 residues. With 2 bases clipped from V and 0 bases from J, the junction kept 8 bases outside the gene matches. The CDR3 DNA reads as TGTGCCTGTGACAAACTGGGGGCTTCTAGCTCCTGGGACACCCGACAGATGTTTTTC. Its protein is CACDKLGASSSWDTRQMFF.

Within the sample, this clone is medium-sized. V gene TRDV2 combines with J gene TRDJ3; 7 nucleotides match TRDD3. After removal of 0 bases from V and 0 bases from J, the junction contained 7 bases not matched to a gene. This CDR3 has 19 residues. Germline CDR1 GEAIGNYY, CDR2 EKD. The CDR3 loop reads CACDTVRGIGSWDTRQMFF. CDR3 nucleotide sequence: TGTGCCTGTGACACCGTTCGGGGGATCGGCTCCTGGGACACCCGACAGATGTTTTTC.

This chain connects TRDV2 to TRDJ3; 7 bases align to TRDD3. J gave up 0 bases and V 0 bases, and 10 bases lay outside the gene matches. Germline-derived CDR1 and CDR2 are GEAIGNYY and EKD. This CDR3 has 20 amino acids. DNA of the CDR3: TGTGCCTGTGACACCGTGCCCGGGGGATTTAGCTCCTGGGACACCCGACAGATGTTTTTC. Translation gives CACDTVPGGFSSWDTRQMFF.

Relative to its sample, this clone is medium-sized. This sample includes further DNA sequences coding for the same CDR3. The chain couples TRDV2 to TRDJ2, with 10 positions matching TRDD3. CDR1 is GEAIGNYY, CDR2 EKD, per germline. The CDR3 is 17 amino acids. Germline trimming cut 2 bases from V and 0 bases from J; bases unmatched to any gene: 5. The CDR3 region is CACDNLGDTSLTAQLFF. For the CDR3, the DNA is TGTGCCTGTGACAACTTGGGGGATACCTCTTTGACAGCACAACTCTTCTTT.

By its share, this clone is medium-sized (0.01 to 0.1%). V is TRDV2 and J is TRDJ3, with TRDD3 matching over 13 bases. CDR3 length: 21 amino acids. Germline V gene lookup returns CDR1 GEAIGNYY and CDR2 EKD. V shed 2 bases and J 0 bases; nucleotides not matched to a gene: 9. CDR3 coding DNA: TGTGCCTGTGACAAAGTACTGGGGGATACGCTAAGCTCCTGGGACACCCGACAGATGTTTTTC. This sequence encodes CACDKVLGDTLSSWDTRQMFF.

This clone is labeled medium-sized. The chain links TRDV2 to TRDJ2; TRDD3 matches at 13 bases. Germline CDR1 reads GEAIGNYY; CDR2 reads EKD. The V and J ends lost 0 bases and 0 bases, in that order; junction bases with no gene match: 6. The length of the CDR3 is 19 residues. CDR3 loop: CACDTLTGGYGALTAQLFF. CDR3 nucleotide sequence: TGTGCCTGTGACACCCTAACTGGGGGATACGGGGCTTTGACAGCACAACTCTTCTTT.

This clone is medium-sized (0.01 to 0.1%) within its sample. This chain uses TRDV2 with TRDJ3; 8 bases are shared with TRDD3. Germline assignment: CDR1 GEAIGNYY and CDR2 EKD. The CDR3 contains 22 residues. V gave up 1 base and J gave up 0 bases; unmatched junction bases: 16. CDR3 DNA: TGTGCCTGTGACACGTCTTGGGGGATCCTTTCGTCGAGCTCCTGGGACACCCGACAGATGTTTTTC. It codes for CACDTSWGILSSSSWDTRQMFF.

As for this clone: A read error is likely here: a far larger clone is one base away. The V call is TRDV2, the J call TRDJ3, with TRDD3 matching over 9 bases. Germline CDR1 is GEAIGNYY and CDR2 is EKD. V lost 2 bases, J lost 0 bases, and 4 bases stayed unmatched. This CDR3 is built from 18 residues. The CDR3 reads CACDNTGGHSWDTRQMFF. DNA of the CDR3: TGTGCCTGTGACAATACTGGGGGACACTCCTGGGACACCCGACAGATGTTTTTC.